What follows are 9 T cell receptor beta chains derived from one specimen sequenced in a study of blood T cell repertoires in COVID-19. Sequencing was performed with immunoSEQ multiplex PCR; in TCRdb, only in-frame clones are kept and a portion is missing. The sample yields 150,000 to 200,000 clones, 75% to 90% seen once. The sequencing input was PBMCs or T cells enriched from blood (not recorded which). All receptors come from a woman under 30 who had recovered from COVID-19.

The chain is built from TRBV28 and TRBJ2-6; 12 nucleotides align to TRBD2. This CDR3 has 18 amino acids. Germline V CDR1 and CDR2: MDHEN, SYDVKM. With V trimmed by 6 bases and J by 0 bases, 6 bases remained unmatched. CDR3 in DNA: TGTGCCAGCAGATACCTAGCGGGAGGGCCCTCTGGGGCCAACGTCCTGACTTTC. This codes for CASRYLAGGPSGANVLTF. Complete variable domain (other parts from reference TRBV28 and TRBJ2-6): DVKVTQSSRYLVKRTGEKVFLECVQDMDHENMFWYRQDPGLGLRLIYFSYDVKMKEKGDIPEGYSVSREKKERFSLILESASTNQTSMYLCASRYLAGGPSGANVLTFGAGSRLTVL.

This sequence joins TRBV19 and TRBJ2-5; D call uncertain. The V and J ends lost 5 bases and 1 base respectively, with 2 bases between them. This CDR3 region has 11 residues. Germline V CDR1 and CDR2: LNHDA, SQIVND (reference sequence). In DNA, the CDR3 is TGTGCCAGTAGTCTCCAAGAGACCCAGTACTTC. It specifies CASSLQETQYF.

This rearrangement joins TRBV10-2 to TRBJ2-1, with 7 bases lining up with TRBD2. Unmatched junction bases numbered 9, after V lost 8 bases and J lost 8 bases. The germline CDR1 and CDR2 sequences are WSHSY and SAAADI. This CDR3 region has 13 residues. CDR3 sequence reads: CASRAPAGDEQFF. The CDR3, as DNA: TGCGCCAGCCGAGCCCCGGCGGGGGATGAGCAGTTCTTC.

For the CDR3, the DNA is TGTGCCACCAGCAGACGGACAGGGGGCGATGGCTACACCTTC. Translating it yields CATSRRTGGDGYTF. The rearrangement links TRBV15 to TRBJ1-2, with 11 bases matching TRBD1. The germline CDR1 and CDR2 sequences are LNHNV and YYDKDF (reference sequence). The V segment lost 2 bases and the J segment 6 bases; nucleotides outside the gene matches: 2. The CDR3 extends over 14 amino acids.

The V gene is TRBV3-1 (or the pseudogene TRBV3-2), the J gene TRBJ2-3; perhaps TRBD2 as D (5 bases). Germline CDR1 and CDR2: LGHDT and YNNKEL (reference sequence). V was shortened by 5 bases and J by 4 bases, with 10 bases between the two germline ends. The CDR3 totals 13 residues. DNA of the CDR3: TGTGCCAGCAGCGCGAGGGTGGCAGATACGCAGTATTTT. Translating it yields CASSARVADTQYF.

The chain joins TRBV30 to TRBJ1-2, with a possible D match to TRBD1 (6 bases). The CDR3 runs to 12 residues. CDR1 and CDR2 (germline): GTSNPN, SVGIG (reference sequence). V was clipped by 3 bases and J by 4 bases, with 9 bases between them. The CDR3 region is CAWSPDSYGYTF. The CDR3 bases are TGTGCCTGGAGCCCGGACAGCTATGGCTACACCTTC.

The chain couples TRBV7-3 to TRBJ2-7; TRBD1 might be the D (6 bases). With 7 bases removed from V and 3 bases from J, the gap between germline ends came to 19 bases. Germline CDR1 SGHTA, CDR2 FQGTGA. The CDR3 has 15 residues. CDR3 nucleotides: TGTGCCAGCAACAGTTGGGGGCCCGACGACTACGAGCAGTACTTC. This encodes CASNSWGPDDYEQYF.

This sequence joins TRBV5-5 and TRBJ1-3; possible D gene TRBD1, 5 bases. The germline gives CDR1 SGHKS, CDR2 YYEKEE (reference sequence). The germline V and J ends were trimmed by 0 bases and 9 bases, with 13 bases remaining between them. The CDR3 has 14 residues. In DNA form, the CDR3 reads TGTGCCAGCAGCTTGGTGGGAGGCGGGGGCACCATATATTTT. Translating gives CASSLVGGGGTIYF.

V usage is TRBV28 and J usage is TRBJ1-5; weak D call: TRBD1 (5 bases). In germline, CDR1 is MDHEN, CDR2 SYDVKM. The CDR3 has 14 residues. V gave up 6 bases and J gave up 6 bases, with 15 bases separating them. Here the CDR3 DNA reads TGTGCCAGCAGCGCTGGGGGGTTGGGTCAGCCCCAGCATTTT. Translation: CASSAGGLGQPQHF.